This TCR beta chain appears in the sequencing data of a study of blood T cell repertoires in COVID-19. Study information: Sample material is recorded as cDNA or gDNA derived from T cells, B-cell-depleted T cells, or PBMCs.

How the authors handled the data: Nucleated cell number was recorded as an estimate derived from reference gene primer amplification. Method: immunoSEQ multiplex PCR; TCRdb's copy keeps in-frame clones and lacks some. V, J and clone size reflect that table, while D and trimming were determined from the DNA. The table has about 24,000 clones, over 60% seen once. The sequence was obtained from an elderly woman with acute or convalescent COVID-19. Material for sequencing was peripheral blood.

CDR3 DNA: TGTGCCAGCACCCGAGGAGGCACGGGGGAAAAACTGTTTTTT. This translates into CASTRGGTGEKLFF. V gene TRBV6-5 combines with J gene TRBJ1-4, with D unresolved. The CDR3 extends over 14 amino acids. Germline lookup yields CDR1 MNHEY and CDR2 SVGAGI. Deletions cut 7 bases from V and 8 bases from J, with 17 bases between.